These 28 T cell receptor beta chains originate from one sample sequenced in a study of blood T cell repertoires in COVID-19. Assay used: immunoSEQ multiplex PCR; TCRdb lists only in-frame clones, some missing. The data hold 400,000 to 450,000 clones, with 90% observed a single time. The sequencing input was PBMCs or T cells enriched from blood (not recorded which). Every receptor here comes from a man aged 18 to 30 who had recovered from COVID-19.

This clone was recorded at least ten times. The chain recombines TRBV6-1 with TRBJ2-1; D may be TRBD1 (6 bases). This CDR3 comprises 16 residues. Germline V lookup: CDR1 MNHNS, CDR2 SASEGT. Trimming removed 0 bases from V and 7 bases from J, with 16 bases in between. CDR3 loop: CASSEAPGVGSNEQFF. The CDR3 DNA follows: TGTGCCAGCAGTGAAGCGCCAGGGGTCGGCAGTAATGAGCAGTTCTTC.

The chain has TRBV13 and TRBJ1-1, with D unresolved. The CDR3 extends over 12 amino acids. Germline V gene data show CDR1 as PRHDT and CDR2 as FYEKMQ (reference sequence). With 5 bases removed from V and 7 bases from J, the gap between germline ends came to 11 bases. The CDR3: CASSPGGIEAFF. For the CDR3, the DNA is TGTGCCAGCAGCCCAGGAGGGATTGAAGCTTTCTTT.

Written as DNA, the CDR3 is TGTGCCAGCAGCTTAGGGACAGGGCAAAAACTGTTTTTT. Translating it yields CASSLGTGQKLFF. The rearrangement links TRBV7-6 to TRBJ1-4; 8 nucleotides line up with TRBD1. J lost 9 bases, V lost 1 base, and 1 base had no gene match. The CDR3 sequence is 13 residues long. Germline loops: CDR1 SGHVS, CDR2 FNYEAQ.

In this sample, this clone turned up a few times. CDR3 sequence: CASSPPQGANTEAFF. As DNA, the CDR3 is TGCGCCAGCAGCCCGCCCCAGGGGGCCAACACTGAAGCTTTCTTT. J is TRBJ1-1 and V is TRBV4-1; 8 bases are shared with TRBD1. The CDR3 length is 15 residues. V was pared by 4 bases and J by 2 bases, with 6 bases of the junction left unmatched. CDR1 and CDR2 (germline): MGHRA, YSYEKL.

V is TRBV10-3 and J is TRBJ2-1; TRBD2 agrees at 8 bases. This CDR3 spans 19 amino acids. CDR1 ENHRY and CDR2 SYGVKD come from the germline V gene. The J segment lost 0 bases and the V segment lost 5 bases, leaving 15 bases of the junction unmatched. The CDR3 bases are TGTGCCATCAGTCTGCGTGCCCTAGCGGGTGGAAGCTCCTACAATGAGCAGTTCTTC. It specifies CAISLRALAGGSSYNEQFF.

The chain has TRBV10-3 and TRBJ1-2, with 7 bases fitting TRBD1. Trimming at V came to 0 bases and at J to 5 bases, leaving 12 bases not matched to a gene. The CDR3 extends over 17 amino acids. Germline values: CDR1 ENHRY, CDR2 SYGVKD. The CDR3 loop is CAISESGQKLSLYGYTF. The CDR3 region has the DNA TGTGCCATCAGTGAGTCGGGACAGAAACTCAGTCTATATGGCTACACCTTC.

The chain couples TRBV18 to TRBJ1-2; possible D gene TRBD1, 6 bases. With 1 base removed from V and 8 bases from J, the gap between germline ends came to 11 bases. Germline-derived CDR1 and CDR2 are KGHSH and LQKENI. This CDR3 is built from 13 residues. In nucleotides, the CDR3 is TGTGCCAGCTCACCACGAGAGGACAGCGGCTACACCTTC. Translated, it gives CASSPREDSGYTF.

This clone occurred once. The V call is TRBV28, the J call TRBJ1-1, with D hard to call. The germline gives CDR1 MDHEN, CDR2 SYDVKM. The CDR3 totals 11 residues. The V and J ends lost 9 bases and 4 bases respectively, with 9 bases between them. The CDR3 reads CASTSATEAFF. In DNA, the CDR3 is TGTGCCAGTACAAGTGCCACTGAAGCTTTCTTT.

This chain connects TRBV19 to TRBJ1-5, with D possibly TRBD1 on 6 matching bases. The germline V and J ends were trimmed by 8 bases and 5 bases, with 13 bases remaining between them. The CDR3 extends over 13 amino acids. CDR1 and CDR2 from the germline V gene are LNHDA and SQIVND (reference sequence). CDR3 DNA sequence: TGTGCCAGTGAGGGGGTGAACGATCAGCCCCAGCATTTT. As protein: CASEGVNDQPQHF.

This clone was picked up one time. The chain recombines TRBV4-1 with TRBJ2-3, with unresolved D. The CDR3 is 14 amino acids. CDR1 is MGHRA and CDR2 is YSYEKL in the germline V gene. V lost 4 bases to trimming and J lost 2 bases, with 10 bases between them. The CDR3 protein is CASSPIFTTDTQYF. CDR3 DNA sequence: TGCGCCAGCAGCCCTATCTTTACCACAGATACGCAGTATTTT.

This clone has more than one count but fewer than ten. V and J are TRBV27 and TRBJ2-2, with TRBD1 identical over 9 bases. CDR3 length: 14 amino acids. V gave up 6 bases and J gave up 7 bases; unmatched junction bases: 6. Germline lookup yields CDR1 MNHEY and CDR2 SMNVEV (reference sequence). Here the CDR3 DNA reads TGTGCCAGCAGGAACAGGGGGCGCGGCGGGGAGCTGTTTTTT. Amino acid sequence: CASRNRGRGGELFF.

This clone was recorded only once. The chain uses TRBV19 and TRBJ1-1; 7 bases are a match to TRBD1. Trimming cost V 5 bases and J 5 bases; bases outside gene matches: 8. The CDR3 loop spans 14 amino acids. The germline CDR1 and CDR2 sequences are LNHDA and SQIVND (reference sequence). The CDR3 DNA reads TGTGCCAGTAGTGAGTACCAGGGGGGTACTGAAGCTTTCTTT. Its protein product is CASSEYQGGTEAFF. The full variable domain, with the rest looked up from reference TRBV19 and TRBJ1-1, is DGGITQSPKYLFRKEGQNVTLSCEQNLNHDAMYWYRQDPGQGLRLIYYSQIVNDFQKGDIAEGYSVSREKKESFPLTVTSAQKNPTAFYLCASSEYQGGTEAFFGQGTRLTVV.

V usage is TRBV19 and J usage is TRBJ1-5; D might be TRBD1 (5 bases). CDR1 is LNHDA, CDR2 SQIVND, per germline (reference sequence). The ends were cut back, 5 bases at V and 4 bases at J, with 12 bases in the middle. The CDR3 is made up of 14 amino acids. The CDR3 region has the DNA TGTGCCAGTAGTCCCCTGGGGGGAAATCAGCCCCAGCATTTT. Translation: CASSPLGGNQPQHF.

This clone was counted a single time. The V call is TRBV29-1, the J call TRBJ2-1; 8 bases line up with TRBD2. CDR1 is SQVTM, CDR2 ANQGSEA, per germline. J gave up 1 base and V 4 bases, and 6 bases lay outside the gene matches. The CDR3 is 15 amino acids. The chain's CDR3 is CSVVPSGPSYNEQFF. Here the CDR3 DNA reads TGCAGCGTTGTCCCTAGCGGGCCTTCCTACAATGAGCAGTTCTTC.

V and J are TRBV5-1 and TRBJ2-5; D is possibly TRBD2 (6 bases). V was clipped by 3 bases and J by 6 bases, with 15 bases between them. The CDR3 totals 14 residues. Per the germline V gene, CDR1 is SGHRS and CDR2 is YFSETQ. DNA for the CDR3: TGCGCCAGCAGCTACGGAGGGACGCGGCAGACCCAGTACTTC. Translation: CASSYGGTRQTQYF.

This clone is a singleton in its sample. The chain employs TRBV5-5 and TRBJ2-7; TRBD1 matches at 7 bases. CDR3 length equals 13 residues. The V and J ends lost 7 bases and 2 bases, in that order; junction bases with no gene match: 6. CDR1 and CDR2 from the germline V gene are SGHKS and YYEKEE (reference sequence). The CDR3 coding sequence is TGTGCCAGCGAAGGGGGCGCGACCTACGAGCAGTACTTC. This sequence encodes CASEGGATYEQYF.

The chain links TRBV5-1 to TRBJ1-2, with 7 bases that match TRBD1. The CDR3 consists of 16 residues. The V and J ends lost 0 bases and 1 base, in that order; junction bases with no gene match: 6. Germline V lookup: CDR1 SGHRS, CDR2 YFSETQ. The CDR3 DNA reads TGCGCCAGCAGCTTGGCCTTGGGACAGCTTAACTATGGCTACACCTTC. This translates into CASSLALGQLNYGYTF.

The chain is built from TRBV19 and TRBJ1-1, with TRBD1 matching over 7 bases. Germline V gene data show CDR1 as LNHDA and CDR2 as SQIVND (reference sequence). V shed 5 bases, J shed 0 bases, and the junction held 6 bases outside the gene matches. CDR3 size: 15 residues. The CDR3 sequence is CASSGPGQLNTEAFF. CDR3 bases: TGTGCCAGTAGTGGACCGGGACAGTTGAACACTGAAGCTTTCTTT. The entire variable domain, with the rest obtained from reference TRBV19 and TRBJ1-1, is as follows: DGGITQSPKYLFRKEGQNVTLSCEQNLNHDAMYWYRQDPGQGLRLIYYSQIVNDFQKGDIAEGYSVSREKKESFPLTVTSAQKNPTAFYLCASSGPGQLNTEAFFGQGTRLTVV.

V is TRBV18 and J is TRBJ1-4, with D perhaps TRBD1 (5 bases). Germline V gene sequence: CDR1 KGHSH, CDR2 LQKENI. Trimming removed 2 bases at V and 1 base at J, with 14 bases between. The CDR3 has 17 residues. The CDR3 DNA follows: TGTGCCAGCTCACCAAATTTCCAGGGCGTAACTAATGAAAAACTGTTTTTT. This sequence encodes CASSPNFQGVTNEKLFF.

This chain links TRBV28 with TRBJ2-1; a possible D gene is TRBD2 (5 bases). The germline gives CDR1 MDHEN, CDR2 SYDVKM. There are 15 residues in the CDR3. V gave up 4 bases and J gave up 2 bases, with 12 bases separating them. As DNA, the CDR3 is TGTGCCAGCAGTTCGCAAGAGGGCCCCTACAATGAGCAGTTCTTC. It yields the protein CASSSQEGPYNEQFF.

CDR3 in amino acids: CATKDLPTGNTEAFF. In nucleotides, the CDR3 is TGTGCCACCAAAGACCTTCCTACAGGGAACACTGAAGCTTTCTTT. The rearrangement links TRBV19 to TRBJ1-1; tentative D call: TRBD1 (5 bases). The CDR3 is made up of 15 amino acids. Germline loops: CDR1 LNHDA, CDR2 SQIVND (reference sequence). Trimming took off 10 bases at V and 1 base at J, with 19 bases between the two ends.

V usage is TRBV9 and J usage is TRBJ1-1, with D unresolved. This CDR3 has 12 amino acids. The germline CDR1 and CDR2 sequences are SGDLS and YYNGEE. V was trimmed by 3 bases and J by 4 bases, leaving 7 bases between them. The DNA for the CDR3 is TGTGCCAGCAGCGCATTGAGCACTGAAGCTTTCTTT. Residues: CASSALSTEAFF. The variable domain in full, with the rest retrieved from reference TRBV9 and TRBJ1-1, is DSGVTQTPKHLITATGQRVTLRCSPRSGDLSVYWYQQSLDQGLQFLIQYYNGEERAKGNILERFSAQQFPDLHSELNLSSLELGDSALYFCASSALSTEAFFGQGTRLTVV.

This clone was detected only once. The V gene is TRBV11-2, the J gene TRBJ1-2; 8 bases line up with TRBD1. The CDR3 extends over 14 amino acids. Germline loops: CDR1 SGHAT, CDR2 FQNNGV. After removal of 4 bases from V and 8 bases from J, the junction contained 9 bases not matched to a gene. The CDR3 sequence is CASSSSDRVNGYTF. Written as DNA, the CDR3 is TGTGCCAGCAGCTCATCGGACAGGGTGAACGGCTACACCTTC.

The CDR3 DNA sequence: TGTGCCAGCAGCTCCGACACCCCAACTAATGAAAAACTGTTTTTT. It codes for CASSSDTPTNEKLFF. V usage is TRBV11-2 and J usage is TRBJ1-4, with unresolved D. Germline lookup yields CDR1 SGHAT and CDR2 FQNNGV. The CDR3 spans 15 residues. The V gene lost 4 bases and the J gene lost 0 bases, with 9 bases spanning the gap.

The chain recombines TRBV11-2 with TRBJ2-1; D perhaps matches TRBD2 (6 bases). Trimming took 1 base from V and 0 from J, leaving 13 bases between them. CDR1 is SGHAT and CDR2 is FQNNGV in the germline V gene. CDR3 length: 17 amino acids. In DNA, the CDR3 is TGTGCCAGCAGCTTAGCTCGGGGGAGTGTCTCCTACAATGAGCAGTTCTTC. This codes for CASSLARGSVSYNEQFF.

The chain is built from TRBV12-5 and TRBJ2-3; D unclear. The CDR3 is 14 amino acids. V was shortened by 1 base and J by 0 bases, with 5 bases between the two germline ends. CDR1 and CDR2 (germline): LGHNT, FRNRAP. CDR3 bases: TGTGCTAGTGGTTTGGGCGCTAGCACAGATACGCAGTATTTT. Its protein product is CASGLGASTDTQYF.

The chain employs TRBV5-4 and TRBJ2-5; TRBD2 aligns across 10 bases. CDR3 length equals 16 residues. Per the germline V gene, CDR1 is SGHNT and CDR2 is YYREEE (reference sequence). The V gene end was trimmed by 2 bases and the J gene end by 4 bases; junction bases not matched to a gene: 8. CDR3 loop: CASSLRSGGAVETQYF. As DNA, the CDR3 is TGTGCCAGCAGCTTACGAAGCGGGGGGGCTGTAGAGACCCAGTACTTC.

The chain links TRBV27 to TRBJ2-1; 8 bases fit TRBD2. V trimming: 4 bases; J trimming: 8 bases; junction bases outside the gene matches: 4. The CDR3 is made up of 13 amino acids. Germline loops: CDR1 MNHEY, CDR2 SMNVEV (reference sequence). The CDR3: CASSSGLAYEQFF. The CDR3 region has the DNA TGTGCCAGCAGTTCTGGACTAGCCTATGAGCAGTTCTTC.